This TCR beta chain was captured by sequencing in a study of T cell responses to AZD1222 COVID-19 vaccine. This CDR3 has 15 amino acids. Germline values: CDR1 MNHEY, CDR2 SVGAGI. Trimming shortened V by 2 bases and J by 1 base, and 9 bases separated the two germline ends. Study-wide results and caveats: Spike-specific TCR breadth and depth were elevated following two AZD1222 doses.

Generated by immunoSEQ multiplex PCR, the TCRdb table keeps only in-frame clones and is missing some. Here the sample spans about 120,000 clones, about 85% being singletons. With regard to this clone: Its antigen is as yet unknown.

V gene TRBV6-5 combines with J gene TRBJ1-5; D not certain. The clonotype was recovered from an adult who received the AZD1222 COVID-19 vaccine. Sequenced material: peripheral blood, taken 28 days after the second AZD1222 dose. The chain's CDR3 is CASSYMISSNQPQHF. CDR3 DNA: TGTGCCAGCAGTTACATGATATCCAGCAATCAGCCCCAGCATTTT.